A single sample is the source of the 18 T cell receptor beta chains below, sequenced in a study of cytotoxic CD8 clonotypes in ibrutinib-treated CLL. Sequenced by immunoSEQ multiplex PCR; TCRdb stores in-frame clones only, minus some. The sample lists fewer than 150,000 clones; around 80% were seen once. The sequencing here drew on PBMCs, taken after 24 months of ibrutinib treatment. All receptors come from a human donor with chronic lymphocytic leukemia.

The V and J genes are TRBV30 and TRBJ2-7; 7 positions agree with TRBD1. The CDR3 sequence is 12 residues long. The V and J ends lost 8 bases and 4 bases, in that order; junction bases with no gene match: 8. CDR1 GTSNPN and CDR2 SVGIG come from the germline V gene (reference sequence). CDR3 DNA sequence: TGTGCCGGTGGGGCAGGGGGTTACGAGCAGTACTTC. This codes for CAGGAGGYEQYF.

This clone has just a few counts. The V call is TRBV9, the J call TRBJ1-2; no definite D call. This CDR3 spans 13 amino acids. CDR1 and CDR2 from the germline V gene are SGDLS and YYNGEE. Trimming took 0 bases from V and 6 from J, leaving 9 bases between them. The CDR3 bases are TGTGCCAGCAGCGTAGCTCTCAGTAATGGCTACACCTTC. This codes for CASSVALSNGYTF.

The genes are TRBV5-6 and TRBJ2-7; D uncertain. The V end was cut by 0 bases, the J end by 6 bases, with 1 base between. CDR1 and CDR2 (germline): SGHDT, YYEEEE. This CDR3 is built from 10 residues. Here the CDR3 DNA reads TGTGCCAGCAGCTTGGTCGAGCAGTACTTC. Its translation: CASSLVEQYF.

This clone was seen only a few times. V is TRBV5-1 and J is TRBJ2-7; 9 bases align to TRBD1. The CDR3 contains 17 residues. Germline V lookup: CDR1 SGHRS, CDR2 YFSETQ. J lost 4 bases, V lost 2 bases, and 13 bases had no gene match. The DNA for the CDR3 is TGCGCCAGCAGCTTAACCACCGGGACAGGGACTCGGTACGAGCAGTACTTC. Its protein is CASSLTTGTGTRYEQYF.

CDR3 region: CASSGTGMGYGYTF. CDR3 nucleotide sequence: TGTGCCAGTTCCGGGACAGGGATGGGCTATGGCTACACCTTC. The chain is built from TRBV25-1 and TRBJ1-2; 9 nucleotides line up with TRBD1. Germline V gene lookup returns CDR1 MGHDK and CDR2 SYGVNS. With V trimmed by 9 bases and J by 4 bases, 9 bases remained unmatched. The CDR3 extends over 14 amino acids.

The genes are TRBV19 and TRBJ2-7, with 7 bases lining up with TRBD2. The V segment lost 6 bases and the J segment 4 bases; nucleotides outside the gene matches: 6. This CDR3 has 13 residues. Germline V gene data show CDR1 as LNHDA and CDR2 as SQIVND (reference sequence). CDR3 sequence reads: CASRGGFSYEQYF. Written as DNA, the CDR3 is TGTGCCAGTAGGGGAGGGTTCTCTTACGAGCAGTACTTC.

The chain has TRBV6-5 and TRBJ2-3; D might be TRBD1 (5 bases). Trimming cost V 0 bases and J 5 bases, with 12 bases left between them. In germline, CDR1 is MNHEY, CDR2 SVGAGI. The CDR3 extends over 15 amino acids. DNA of the CDR3: TGTGCCAGCAGTTACTCGAAGGGGCGGAGAGATACGCAGTATTTT. Its translation: CASSYSKGRRDTQYF.

The rearrangement uses TRBV6-5 and TRBJ2-2, with a possible D match to TRBD2 (5 bases). The CDR3 extends over 15 amino acids. Germline CDR1 MNHEY, CDR2 SVGAGI. Trimming shortened V by 6 bases and J by 1 base, and 12 bases separated the two germline ends. The CDR3 DNA reads TGTGCCAGCAGCCGCCAACGGGGGAACACCGGGGAGCTGTTTTTT. Translated, it gives CASSRQRGNTGELFF.

The V gene is TRBV5-1, the J gene TRBJ1-2; D is perhaps TRBD1 (6 bases). The CDR3 spans 14 residues. Germline V lookup: CDR1 SGHRS, CDR2 YFSETQ. The V and J ends lost 1 base and 7 bases respectively, with 14 bases between them. The CDR3 loop is CASSLKQGGFGYTF. CDR3 DNA: TGCGCCAGCAGCTTGAAACAGGGTGGTTTTGGCTACACCTTC.

This chain links TRBV7-2 with TRBJ2-5; tentative D call: TRBD2 (6 bases). The CDR3 is 15 amino acids. Germline CDR1 reads SGHTA; CDR2 reads FQGNSA. V was pared by 0 bases and J by 5 bases, with 13 bases between. The CDR3 spells CASSLAGPGGETQYF. DNA for the CDR3: TGTGCCAGCAGCTTAGCTGGACCCGGAGGGGAGACCCAGTACTTC.

This clone is a singleton in its sample. The rearrangement uses TRBV2 and TRBJ1-4, with a tentative D call TRBD1 (6 bases). In germline, CDR1 is SNHLY, CDR2 FYNNEI. Trimming shortened V by 6 bases and J by 0 bases, and 17 bases separated the two germline ends. The CDR3 sequence is 17 residues long. CDR3 DNA sequence: TGTGCCAGCAGGTTGGACAGCGCACTAGCAACTAATGAAAAACTGTTTTTT. Protein product: CASRLDSALATNEKLFF.

The V call is TRBV4-3, the J call TRBJ2-1; D is perhaps TRBD2 (5 bases). This CDR3 comprises 14 residues. In germline, CDR1 is LGHNA, CDR2 YSLEER. V lost 2 bases and J 6 bases, leaving 11 bases between the germline ends. In DNA form, the CDR3 reads TGCGCCAGCAGCCAACGTCCCGGGATCAATGAGCAGTTCTTC. Its translation: CASSQRPGINEQFF.

Concerning this clone: One end of the junction is discordant with germline, which a read error may explain. The chain has TRBV7-9 and TRBJ1-2, with 9 bases aligning to TRBD1. Per the germline V gene, CDR1 is SEHNR and CDR2 is FQNEAQ (reference sequence). CDR3 size: 15 residues. As DNA, the CDR3 is TGTGCCAGCAGCATAGCCCCGACAGGGGGCTATGGCTACACCTTC. Encoded protein: CASSIAPTGGYGYTF.

CDR3: CASSPAGPPFYGYTF. CDR3 bases: TGTGCCAGCTCACCCGCAGGGCCCCCCTTCTATGGCTACACCTTC. The V gene is TRBV18, the J gene TRBJ1-2; weak D call: TRBD1 (5 bases). Germline CDR1 KGHSH, CDR2 LQKENI. This CDR3 spans 15 amino acids. V was shortened by 3 bases and J by 4 bases, with 15 bases between the two germline ends.

The chain carries TRBV5-1 and TRBJ2-5; 8 bases map to TRBD1. This CDR3 has 15 amino acids. With V trimmed by 2 bases and J by 0 bases, 3 bases remained unmatched. The germline gives CDR1 SGHRS, CDR2 YFSETQ. Here the CDR3 DNA reads TGCGCCAGCAGCTTAAACAGGGGGTACCAAGAGACCCAGTACTTC. Protein sequence: CASSLNRGYQETQYF.

This chain connects TRBV9 to TRBJ2-3; 8 positions match TRBD2. Germline assignment: CDR1 SGDLS and CDR2 YYNGEE. V lost 0 bases and J lost 6; bases outside the gene matches: 9. CDR3 length: 16 residues. Here the CDR3 DNA reads TGTGCCAGCAGCGTAGCCGTCGGGGGGGCCGGGGATACGCAGTATTTT. The encoded protein is CASSVAVGGAGDTQYF.

The rearrangement joins TRBV5-5 to TRBJ2-3; 10 positions agree with TRBD1. From germline, CDR1 is SGHKS and CDR2 YYEKEE (reference sequence). This CDR3 spans 16 amino acids. V gave up 0 bases and J gave up 2 bases; unmatched junction bases: 3. The CDR3 coding sequence is TGTGCCAGCAGCTTGGGGGGACAGGGGTACACAGATACGCAGTATTTT. Its translation is CASSLGGQGYTDTQYF.

The gene calls are TRBV29-1 and TRBJ2-7; D gene ambiguous. Germline loops: CDR1 SQVTM, CDR2 ANQGSEA. Trimming pared 5 bases from V and 9 bases from J, leaving 14 bases between. The CDR3 runs 11 residues. DNA for the CDR3: TGCAGCGTTAACTCTCGAAATGTGCAGTACTTC. This translates into CSVNSRNVQYF.